The 11 T cell receptor beta chains below all came from one sample that was sequenced in a study of blood T cells in healthy people across ages. For the second PCR, which ran for about 7 to 12 cycles, a sample-barcoded 5' primer and a J-beta primer mix were used. TCRdb redid the calling of the 5' RACE reads with MiXCR, one entry per CDR3 protein. The data hold 1.5 million to 2 million distinct CDR3 sequences, with 28% observed a single time. The sequenced sample was blood. The receptor set was obtained from a woman aged 30 to 39 in good health.

The J gene is TRBJ2-5, the V gene TRBV12-3 or TRBV12-4; 7 bases are shared with TRBD2. CDR3 size: 17 residues. Trimming removed 1 base from V and 4 bases from J; junction bases left unmatched: 12. Here the CDR3 reads CASSLGASGIPRETQYF. The CDR3 DNA sequence: TGTGCCAGCAGTTTAGGTGCCAGCGGGATACCAAGAGAGACCCAGTACTTC.

CDR3 protein: CNIVGTGGANGYTF. As DNA, the CDR3 is TGTAACATTGTGGGGACAGGGGGCGCGAATGGCTACACCTTC. The rearrangement links TRBV25-1 to TRBJ1-2; 12 bases line up with TRBD1. In germline, CDR1 is MGHDK, CDR2 SYGVNS. The CDR3 has 14 amino acids.

The table lists this clonotype with many counts. V usage is TRBV12-3 or TRBV12-4 and J usage is TRBJ1-2; 8 positions agree with TRBD1. The CDR3 runs 14 residues. With V trimmed by 6 bases and J by 4 bases, 7 bases remained unmatched. CDR3 protein: CASSPRGPGYGYTF. As DNA, the CDR3 is TGTGCCAGCAGCCCCAGGGGGCCGGGCTATGGCTACACCTTC.

The table lists this clonotype with many counts. The chain uses TRBV7-2 and TRBJ2-7; 8 bases agree with TRBD2. The CDR3 length is 14 residues. Trimming cost V 5 bases and J 0 bases; bases outside gene matches: 3. Germline V gene lookup returns CDR1 SGHTA and CDR2 FQGNSA. The CDR3 nucleotides read TGTGCCAGCAGCGATAGCGGGGACTCCTACGAGCAGTACTTC. Translation: CASSDSGDSYEQYF.

This clonotype appeared a few times. The chain uses TRBV20-1 and TRBJ2-7, with TRBD1 as a possible D gene (5 bases). Germline V lookup: CDR1 DFQATT, CDR2 SNEGSKA (reference sequence). V lost 3 bases to trimming and J lost 4 bases, with 19 bases between them. The CDR3 has 15 amino acids. The CDR3 loop is CSASSGLGQRYEQYF. In nucleotides, the CDR3 is TGCAGTGCTAGCTCCGGCCTGGGGCAGAGGTACGAGCAGTACTTC.

The table lists this clonotype with a few counts. This sequence joins TRBV24-1 and TRBJ2-3; either TRBD1 or TRBD2 may fit D (5 bases each). Trimming stripped 3 bases from V and 0 bases from J, with 12 bases between. The CDR3 is 16 amino acids. The germline CDR1 and CDR2 sequences are KGHDR and SFDVKD. The CDR3 reads CATSDPGTGSTDTQYF. CDR3 sequence (DNA): TGTGCCACCAGTGATCCAGGGACGGGGAGCACAGATACGCAGTATTTT.

The V call is TRBV12-3 or TRBV12-4, the J call TRBJ2-1; TRBD2 matches 10 bases. The V and J ends lost 3 bases and 8 bases, in that order; junction bases with no gene match: 7. The length of the CDR3 is 15 residues. CDR3 in DNA: TGTGCCAGCAGTTTTCGCGTAGCGGGAGGCGATGAGCAGTTCTTC. It specifies CASSFRVAGGDEQFF.

The chain joins TRBV5-1 to TRBJ2-1; D may be TRBD2 (5 bases). This CDR3 is built from 14 residues. Germline V CDR1 and CDR2: SGHRS, YFSETQ. V lost 6 bases and J 7 bases, leaving 17 bases between the germline ends. CDR3 sequence reads: CASTESTLGNEQFF. CDR3 bases: TGCGCCAGCACCGAATCGACACTAGGGAATGAGCAGTTCTTC.

This clonotype turned up a few times. The rearrangement links TRBV20-1 to TRBJ2-7, with no clear D. CDR3 size: 11 residues. V lost 6 bases, J lost 12 bases, and 18 bases lay in between. From germline, CDR1 is DFQATT and CDR2 SNEGSKA (reference sequence). CDR3 amino acids: CSATTNGGAYF. The DNA of the CDR3 is TGCAGTGCGACGACCAATGGCGGTGCGTACTTC.

Many counts were recorded for this clonotype. This chain uses TRBV29-1 with TRBJ2-6; no clear D gene. This CDR3 has 14 amino acids. Trimming shortened V by 3 bases and J by 0 bases, and 6 bases separated the two germline ends. Germline assignment: CDR1 SQVTM and CDR2 ANQGSEA. CDR3 bases: TGCAGCGTTGAGTTCCCCTCTGGGGCCAACGTCCTGACTTTC. Amino acid sequence: CSVEFPSGANVLTF.

The chain employs TRBV12-3 or TRBV12-4 and TRBJ1-2, with D uncertain. The CDR3 has 14 amino acids. Trimming left V 6 bases short and J 0 bases short, with 11 bases between. Here the CDR3 reads CASSVALANYGYTF. CDR3 DNA sequence: TGTGCCAGCAGCGTGGCGTTAGCTAACTATGGCTACACCTTC.